This T cell receptor (beta chain) appears in the sequencing data of a study of neurological immune-mediated disorders. The CDR3 runs to 14 residues. Germline assignment: CDR1 SGHTA and CDR2 FQGNSA. Deletions cut 3 bases from V and 13 bases from J, with 16 bases between. Ten or more counts support this clonotype. Unsorted libraries used 2 million PBMCs kept at -80 degrees C. The method for making cDNA was 5'RACE, and it used 10-nucleotide random UMIs. A single record per CDR3 protein comes from TCRdb applying MiXCR to the 5' RACE reads. This sample has around 78,000 distinct CDR3 sequences, with under 20% found just once.

The sample comprised PBMCs. The source of this sequence is a woman aged 40 to 55 in good health. V is TRBV7-2 and J is TRBJ1-6; D is unclear. This CDR3 reads CASSFDSFSAPLHF. The CDR3 DNA sequence: TGTGCCAGCAGCTTCGACTCCTTCTCGGCCCCCCTCCACTTT. The variable domain in full, completed from reference TRBV7-2 and TRBJ1-6, reads GAGVSQSPSNKVTEKGKDVELRCDPISGHTALYWYRQSLGQGLEFLIYFQGNSAPDKSGLPSDRFSAERTGGSVSTLTIQRTQQEDSAVYLCASSFDSFSAPLHFGNGTRLTVT.